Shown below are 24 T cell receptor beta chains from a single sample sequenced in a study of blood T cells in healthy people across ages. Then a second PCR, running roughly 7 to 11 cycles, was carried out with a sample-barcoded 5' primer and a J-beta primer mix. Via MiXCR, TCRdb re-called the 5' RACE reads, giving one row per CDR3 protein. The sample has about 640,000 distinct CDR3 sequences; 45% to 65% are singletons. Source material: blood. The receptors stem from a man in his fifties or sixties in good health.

CDR3 nucleotides: TGTGCCAGCAGCCCTCCCCCCGACAGGAACACCGGGGAGCTGTTTTTT. Translating gives CASSPPPDRNTGELFF. V is TRBV13 and J is TRBJ2-2, with D perhaps matching TRBD1 (5 bases). This CDR3 comprises 16 residues. V was trimmed by 5 bases and J by 1 base, leaving 14 bases between them. Germline V lookup: CDR1 PRHDT, CDR2 FYEKMQ (reference sequence).

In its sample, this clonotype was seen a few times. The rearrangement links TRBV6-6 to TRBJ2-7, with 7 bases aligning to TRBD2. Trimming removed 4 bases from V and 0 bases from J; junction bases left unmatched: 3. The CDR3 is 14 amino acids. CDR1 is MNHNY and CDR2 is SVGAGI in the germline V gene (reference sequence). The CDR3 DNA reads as TGTGCCAGCAGTTCGGGCGGGGGCTCCTACGAGCAGTACTTC. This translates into CASSSGGGSYEQYF.

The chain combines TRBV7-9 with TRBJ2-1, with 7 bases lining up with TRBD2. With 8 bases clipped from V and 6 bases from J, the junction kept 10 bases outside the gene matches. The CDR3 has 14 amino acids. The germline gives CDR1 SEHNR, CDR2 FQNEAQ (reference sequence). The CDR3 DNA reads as TGTGCCAGCCGTTTCGGCGGGGGTAGCAATGAGCAGTTCTTC. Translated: CASRFGGGSNEQFF.

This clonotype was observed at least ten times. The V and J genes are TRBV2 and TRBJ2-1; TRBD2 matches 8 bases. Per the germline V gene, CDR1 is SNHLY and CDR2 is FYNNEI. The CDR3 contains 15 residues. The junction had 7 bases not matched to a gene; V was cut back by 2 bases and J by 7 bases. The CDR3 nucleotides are TGTGCCAGCAGTGAATCCGGGGGGGCGGGTAATGAGCAGTTCTTC. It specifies CASSESGGAGNEQFF.

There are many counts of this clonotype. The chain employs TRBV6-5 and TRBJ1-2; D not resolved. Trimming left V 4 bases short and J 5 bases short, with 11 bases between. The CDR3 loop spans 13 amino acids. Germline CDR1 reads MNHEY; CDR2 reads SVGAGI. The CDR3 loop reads CASSSSGGYGYTF. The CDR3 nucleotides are TGTGCCAGCAGTTCAAGCGGAGGGTATGGCTACACCTTC.

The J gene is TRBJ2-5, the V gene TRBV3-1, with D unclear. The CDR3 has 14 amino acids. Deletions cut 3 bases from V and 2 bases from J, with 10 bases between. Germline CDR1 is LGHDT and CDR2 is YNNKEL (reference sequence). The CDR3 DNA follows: TGTGCCAGCAGCCAGCTAGTGGGGCAAGAGACCCAGTACTTC. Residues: CASSQLVGQETQYF.

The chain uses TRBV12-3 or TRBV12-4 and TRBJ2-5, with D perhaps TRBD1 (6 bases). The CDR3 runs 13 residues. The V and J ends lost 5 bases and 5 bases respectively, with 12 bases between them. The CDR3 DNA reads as TGTGCCAGCAGTCGAGGGGGTAGTGAGACCCAGTACTTC. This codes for CASSRGGSETQYF.

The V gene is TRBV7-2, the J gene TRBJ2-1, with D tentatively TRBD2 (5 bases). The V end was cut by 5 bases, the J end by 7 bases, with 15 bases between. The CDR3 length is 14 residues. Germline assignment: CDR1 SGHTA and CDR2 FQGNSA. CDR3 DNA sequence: TGTGCCAGCAGCCCCGAACTAGTGAGGAATGAGCAGTTCTTC. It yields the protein CASSPELVRNEQFF. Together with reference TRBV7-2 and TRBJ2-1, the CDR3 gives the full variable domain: GAGVSQSPSNKVTEKGKDVELRCDPISGHTALYWYRQSLGQGLEFLIYFQGNSAPDKSGLPSDRFSAERTGGSVSTLTIQRTQQEDSAVYLCASSPELVRNEQFFGPGTRLTVL.

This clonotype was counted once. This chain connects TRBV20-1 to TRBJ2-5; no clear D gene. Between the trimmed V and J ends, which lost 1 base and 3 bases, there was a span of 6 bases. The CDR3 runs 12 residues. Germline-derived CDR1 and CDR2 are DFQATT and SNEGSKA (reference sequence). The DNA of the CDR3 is TGCAGTGCTAGAGCCTTTAAAGAGACCCAGTACTTC. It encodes CSARAFKETQYF.

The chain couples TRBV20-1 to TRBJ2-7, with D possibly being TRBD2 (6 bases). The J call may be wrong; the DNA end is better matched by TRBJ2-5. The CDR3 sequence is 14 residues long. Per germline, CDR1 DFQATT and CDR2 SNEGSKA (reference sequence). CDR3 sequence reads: CSASTSSRVETQYF. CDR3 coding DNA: TGCAGTGCTAGTACTAGCTCCAGGGTGGAGACCCAGTACTTC.

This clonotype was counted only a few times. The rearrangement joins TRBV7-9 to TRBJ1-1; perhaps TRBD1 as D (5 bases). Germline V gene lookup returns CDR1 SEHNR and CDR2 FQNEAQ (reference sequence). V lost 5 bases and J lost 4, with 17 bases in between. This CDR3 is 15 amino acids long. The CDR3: CASSPPWGGSTEAFF. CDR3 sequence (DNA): TGTGCCAGCAGCCCGCCTTGGGGGGGGAGCACTGAAGCTTTCTTT.

The CDR3, as DNA: TGCAGCGTGGGGACAGGGCTAGACACTGAAGCTTTCTTT. It is translated as CSVGTGLDTEAFF. The V and J genes are TRBV29-1 and TRBJ1-1; 9 bases match TRBD1. The CDR3 is made up of 13 amino acids. With V trimmed by 6 bases and J by 3 bases, 5 bases remained unmatched. Germline V lookup: CDR1 SQVTM, CDR2 ANQGSEA.

CDR3 region: CAIKSEYQETQYF. The CDR3 region has the DNA TGTGCCATCAAATCGGAGTATCAAGAGACCCAGTACTTC. This sequence joins TRBV10-3 and TRBJ2-4, with unresolved D. The J call is uncertain, as TRBJ2-5 better fits the DNA end. The CDR3 length is 13 residues. Germline CDR1 reads ENHRY; CDR2 reads SYGVKD.

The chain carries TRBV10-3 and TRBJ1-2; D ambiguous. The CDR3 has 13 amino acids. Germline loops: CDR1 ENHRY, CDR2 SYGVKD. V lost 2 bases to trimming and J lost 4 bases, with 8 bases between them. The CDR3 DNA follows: TGTGCCATCAGTGAGACCGGGATCTATGGCTACACCTTC. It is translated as CAISETGIYGYTF.

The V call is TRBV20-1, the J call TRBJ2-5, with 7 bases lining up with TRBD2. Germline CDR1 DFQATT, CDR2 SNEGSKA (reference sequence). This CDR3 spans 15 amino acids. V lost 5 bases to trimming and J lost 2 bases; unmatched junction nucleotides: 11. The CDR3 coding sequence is TGCAGTGCTGCAAAGTCAAGCGGGGCGCAAGAGACCCAGTACTTC. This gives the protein CSAAKSSGAQETQYF.

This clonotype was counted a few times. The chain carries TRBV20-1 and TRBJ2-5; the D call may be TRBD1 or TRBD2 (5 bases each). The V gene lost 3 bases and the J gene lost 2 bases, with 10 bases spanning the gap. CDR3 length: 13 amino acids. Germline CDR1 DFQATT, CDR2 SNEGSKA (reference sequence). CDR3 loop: CSARVGVQETQYF. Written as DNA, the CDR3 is TGCAGTGCTAGGGTGGGGGTTCAAGAGACCCAGTACTTC.

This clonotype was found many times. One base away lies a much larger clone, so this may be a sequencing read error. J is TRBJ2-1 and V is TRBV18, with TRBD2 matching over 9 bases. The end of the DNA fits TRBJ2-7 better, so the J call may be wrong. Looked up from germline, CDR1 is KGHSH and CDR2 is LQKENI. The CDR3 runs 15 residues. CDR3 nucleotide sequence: TGTGCCAGCTCAGTAGCGGGGGTCACCTACAATGAGCAGTACTTC. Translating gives CASSVAGVTYNEQYF.

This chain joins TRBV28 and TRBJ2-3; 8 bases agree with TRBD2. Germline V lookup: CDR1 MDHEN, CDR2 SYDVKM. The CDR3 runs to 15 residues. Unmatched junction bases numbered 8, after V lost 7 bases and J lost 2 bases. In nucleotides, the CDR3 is TGTGCCAGCAAGCGAGCGGGGGCTTACACAGATACGCAGTATTTT. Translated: CASKRAGAYTDTQYF.

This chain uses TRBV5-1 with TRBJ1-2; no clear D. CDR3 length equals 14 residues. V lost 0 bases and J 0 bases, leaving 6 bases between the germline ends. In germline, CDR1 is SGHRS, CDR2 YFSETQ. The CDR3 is CASSLAVTNYGYTF. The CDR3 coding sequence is TGCGCCAGCAGCTTGGCCGTCACTAACTATGGCTACACCTTC.

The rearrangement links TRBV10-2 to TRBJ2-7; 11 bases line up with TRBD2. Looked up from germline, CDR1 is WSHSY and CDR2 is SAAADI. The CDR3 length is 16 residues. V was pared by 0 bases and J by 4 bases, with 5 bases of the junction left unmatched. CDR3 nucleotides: TGCGCCAGCAGTGAGTCCGGGACTAGCGGATCTTACGAGCAGTACTTC. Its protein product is CASSESGTSGSYEQYF.

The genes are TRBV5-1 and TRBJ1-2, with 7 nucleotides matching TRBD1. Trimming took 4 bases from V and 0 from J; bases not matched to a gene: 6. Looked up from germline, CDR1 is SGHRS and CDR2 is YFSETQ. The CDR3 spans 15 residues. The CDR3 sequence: CASSRDSAANYGYTF. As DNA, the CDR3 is TGCGCCAGCAGCCGGGACAGCGCGGCTAACTATGGCTACACCTTC.

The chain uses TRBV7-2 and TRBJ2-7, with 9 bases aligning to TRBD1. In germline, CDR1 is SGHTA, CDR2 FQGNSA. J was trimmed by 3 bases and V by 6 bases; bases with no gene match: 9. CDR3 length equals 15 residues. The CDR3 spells CASSLQGARGYEQYF. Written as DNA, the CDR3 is TGTGCCAGCAGTTTACAGGGGGCGCGAGGCTACGAGCAGTACTTC.

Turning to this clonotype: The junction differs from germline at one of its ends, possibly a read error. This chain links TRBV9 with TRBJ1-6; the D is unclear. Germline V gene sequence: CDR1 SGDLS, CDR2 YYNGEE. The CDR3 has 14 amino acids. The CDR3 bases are TGTGCCAACAGCGAACAACCGAATAATTCACCCCTCCACTTT. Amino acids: CANSEQPNNSPLHF.

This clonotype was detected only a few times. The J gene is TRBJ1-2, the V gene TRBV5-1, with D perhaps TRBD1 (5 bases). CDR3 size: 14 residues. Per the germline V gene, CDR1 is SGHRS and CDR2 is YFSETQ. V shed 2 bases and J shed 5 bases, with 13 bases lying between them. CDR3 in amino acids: CASSFRAGNYGYTF. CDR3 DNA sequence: TGCGCCAGCAGCTTTAGGGCAGGGAATTATGGCTACACCTTC.